The present entry profiles one T cell receptor beta chain with its context. This sample is part of a study of blood T cell repertoires in COVID-19. Study at large: The United States, Italy and Spain provided the acute and convalescent COVID-19 samples. T cells, B-cell-depleted T cells, or PBMCs supplied cDNA or gDNA.

Trimming stripped 0 bases from V and 2 bases from J, with 8 bases between. The CDR3 is made up of 15 amino acids. The germline V gene encodes CDR1 SGHAT and CDR2 FQNNGV. Authors' processing steps: Amplification with reference gene primers provided the estimates of nucleated cell counts. Sequencing was performed with immunoSEQ multiplex PCR; in TCRdb, only in-frame clones are kept and a portion is missing. The V and J calls and clone size were taken over from that table, and D and trimming were inferred from the DNA. The sample contains over 100,000 clones, 70% to 90% of which appear only once. The J gene is TRBJ1-5, the V gene TRBV11-2, with D tentatively TRBD1 (6 bases). Sequencing input: peripheral blood. The source of this sequence is a middle-aged man with acute or convalescent COVID-19. The CDR3 loop is CASSLEPGGNQPQHF. CDR3 bases: TGTGCCAGCAGCTTAGAACCAGGGGGCAATCAGCCCCAGCATTTT. The full variable domain, with the rest looked up from reference TRBV11-2 and TRBJ1-5, is EAGVAQSPRYKIIEKRQSVAFWCNPISGHATLYWYQQILGQGPKLLIQFQNNGVVDDSQLPKDRFSAERLKGVDSTLKIQPAKLEDSAVYLCASSLEPGGNQPQHFGDGTRLSIL.